This TCR beta chain was identified during a study of blood T cell repertoires in COVID-19. Study-wide background: Sample material is recorded as cDNA or gDNA derived from T cells, B-cell-depleted T cells, or PBMCs.

TCRdb's table, derived via immunoSEQ multiplex PCR, lists solely in-frame clones and lacks some. This sample yields around 300,000 clones, of which 75% to 90% are seen a single time; less than 15% belongs to the top ten. Per the germline V gene, CDR1 is SQVTM and CDR2 is ANQGSEA. The V gene end was trimmed by 4 bases and the J gene end by 0 bases; junction bases not matched to a gene: 1. CDR3 size: 15 residues. During active infection, Seattle patients enrolled and were then monitored through disease. Sequencing was carried out using peripheral blood. The chain has TRBV29-1 and TRBJ1-4; 11 nucleotides line up with TRBD1. The source of this sequence is a woman in her sixties or seventies with COVID-19, enrolled during active disease. The CDR3 loop is CSVGGQGATNEKLFF. CDR3 bases: TGCAGCGTTGGGGGACAGGGGGCAACTAATGAAAAACTGTTTTTT.